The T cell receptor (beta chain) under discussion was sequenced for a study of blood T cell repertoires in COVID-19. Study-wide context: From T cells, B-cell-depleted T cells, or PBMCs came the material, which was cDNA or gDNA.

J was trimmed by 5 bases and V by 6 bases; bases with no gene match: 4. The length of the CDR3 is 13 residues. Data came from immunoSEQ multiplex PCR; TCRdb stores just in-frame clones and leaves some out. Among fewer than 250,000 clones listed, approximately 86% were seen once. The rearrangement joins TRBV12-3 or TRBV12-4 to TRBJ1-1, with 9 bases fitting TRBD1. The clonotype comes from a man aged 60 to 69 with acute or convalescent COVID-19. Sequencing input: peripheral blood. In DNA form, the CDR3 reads TGTGCCAGCAGGGGACAGGGAGGAACTGAAGCTTTCTTT. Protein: CASRGQGGTEAFF.